These T cell receptor beta chains were read from a single sample in a study of control samples from healthy donors and cancer patients. Generated by immunoSEQ multiplex PCR, the TCRdb table keeps only in-frame clones and is missing some. There are about 120,000 clones in the sample; around 87% occur only once, and 9.5% to 13% lies in the top ten. The sample taken for sequencing was blood. These receptor sequences come from a man under 40 in good health. The CDR3 runs from the conserved cysteine through the conserved F or W. Each record gives: CDR3 protein, CDR3 DNA, D gene, V gene, J gene, clone size. D genes are given only for firm matches. Some rows mark clone size as missing; the rest say once, few, many or name a class of expanded clone.

cdr3_aa: CASSLFQGPSYGYTF
cdr3_nt: TGTGCCAGCAGCTTGTTCCAGGGGCCGAGCTATGGCTACACCTTC
d_call: -
v_call: TRBV7-8
j_call: TRBJ1-2
clone_size: few

cdr3_aa: CASSEDRVDGKLFF
cdr3_nt: TGCGCCAGCAGTGAAGACAGGGTAGACGGAAAACTGTTTTTT
d_call: TRBD1
v_call: TRBV10-1
j_call: TRBJ1-4
clone_size: -

cdr3_aa: CASSNRGNNSPLHF
cdr3_nt: TGTGCCAGCAGTAACAGGGGGAATAATTCACCCCTCCACTTT
d_call: TRBD1
v_call: TRBV2
j_call: TRBJ1-6
clone_size: few

cdr3_aa: CATIGVVNQNTEAFF
cdr3_nt: TGTGCCACCATTGGGGTGGTGAATCAGAACACTGAAGCTTTCTTT
d_call: -
v_call: TRBV24-1
j_call: TRBJ1-1
clone_size: few

cdr3_aa: CASSPLSGNGYTF
cdr3_nt: TGTGCCAGCAGCCCCCTGTCGGGGAATGGCTACACCTTC
d_call: -
v_call: TRBV7-8
j_call: TRBJ1-2
clone_size: -

cdr3_aa: CASSPGKNIQYF
cdr3_nt: TGTGCCAGCAGCCCAGGCAAAAACATTCAGTACTTC
d_call: -
v_call: TRBV9
j_call: TRBJ2-4
clone_size: -

cdr3_aa: CASSRRTSGGTDTQYF
cdr3_nt: TGTGCCAGCAGCCGCAGGACTAGCGGGGGCACAGATACGCAGTATTTT
d_call: TRBD2
v_call: TRBV3-1/TRBV3-2
j_call: TRBJ2-3
clone_size: -

cdr3_aa: CASSLAEGQGPIEAFF
cdr3_nt: TGTGCCAGCAGCTTAGCGGAGGGACAGGGGCCCATTGAAGCTTTCTTT
d_call: TRBD1
v_call: TRBV7-9
j_call: TRBJ1-1
clone_size: -

cdr3_aa: CASSPHGGQSSYNEQFF
cdr3_nt: TGTGCCAGCAGCCCTCATGGAGGACAGAGCTCCTACAATGAGCAGTTCTTC
d_call: -
v_call: TRBV9
j_call: TRBJ2-1
clone_size: -

cdr3_aa: CASSFNREETQYF
cdr3_nt: TGTGCCAGCAGCTTTAACAGGGAAGAGACCCAGTACTTC
d_call: -
v_call: TRBV7-3
j_call: TRBJ2-5
clone_size: -

cdr3_aa: CASSLDGLWPKETQYF
cdr3_nt: TGTGCCAGCAGCTTAGATGGGTTGTGGCCCAAAGAGACCCAGTACTTC
d_call: -
v_call: TRBV11-2
j_call: TRBJ2-5
clone_size: once

cdr3_aa: CASSITGISGYTF
cdr3_nt: TGTGCCAGTAGTATTACAGGGATCTCTGGCTACACCTTC
d_call: -
v_call: TRBV19
j_call: TRBJ1-2
clone_size: few

cdr3_aa: CASSPRTGPNYGYTF
cdr3_nt: TGTGCCAGCAGTCCAAGAACCGGCCCTAACTATGGCTACACCTTC
d_call: -
v_call: TRBV2
j_call: TRBJ1-2
clone_size: -

cdr3_aa: CASSALGQGNAGELFF
cdr3_nt: TGTGCCAGCAGCGCCTTAGGGCAGGGGAACGCCGGGGAGCTGTTTTTT
d_call: -
v_call: TRBV3-1/TRBV3-2
j_call: TRBJ2-2
clone_size: once

cdr3_aa: CASSFRDRVNQPQHF
cdr3_nt: TGTGCCAGCAGTTTCCGGGACAGGGTGAATCAGCCCCAGCATTTT
d_call: TRBD1
v_call: TRBV2
j_call: TRBJ1-5
clone_size: -